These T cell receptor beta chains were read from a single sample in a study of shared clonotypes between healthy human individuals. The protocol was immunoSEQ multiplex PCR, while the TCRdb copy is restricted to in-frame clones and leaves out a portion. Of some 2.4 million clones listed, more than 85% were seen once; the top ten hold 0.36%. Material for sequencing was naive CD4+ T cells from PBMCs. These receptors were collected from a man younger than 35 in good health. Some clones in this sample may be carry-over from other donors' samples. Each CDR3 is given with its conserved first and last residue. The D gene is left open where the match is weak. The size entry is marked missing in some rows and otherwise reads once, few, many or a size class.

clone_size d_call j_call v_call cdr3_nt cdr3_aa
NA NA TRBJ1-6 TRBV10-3 TGTGCCATCAGTGAGTTGCGGGCCAACTATAATTCACCCCTCCACTTT CAISELRANYNSPLHF
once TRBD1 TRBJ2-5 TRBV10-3 TGTGCCATCACCGACCCAAACAGGGGTAGTGGGGAGACCCAGTACTTC CAITDPNRGSGETQYF
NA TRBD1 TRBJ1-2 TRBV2 TGTGCCAGCAGTGATGGGACAGCTAACTATGGCTACACCTTC CASSDGTANYGYTF
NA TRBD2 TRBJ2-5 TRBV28 TGTGCCAGTTCTAGCGGGAGTTGGGCAGAGACCCAGTACTTC CASSSGSWAETQYF
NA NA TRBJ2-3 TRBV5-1 TGCGCCAGCAGCCTGGATAGCCGCACAGATACGCAGTATTTT CASSLDSRTDTQYF
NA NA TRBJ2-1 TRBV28 TGTGCCAGCAGTTTAGGGAGGTACAATGAGCAGTTCTTC CASSLGRYNEQFF
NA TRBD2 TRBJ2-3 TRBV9 TGTGCCAGCAGTGGCGGGAGAGCAGATACGCAGTATTTT CASSGGRADTQYF
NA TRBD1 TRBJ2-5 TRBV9 TGTGCCAGCAGCGGGAAAAGACAGGGGGAAAGAGAGACCCAGTACTTC CASSGKRQGERETQYF
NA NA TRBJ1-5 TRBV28 TGTGCCAGCAGTTTTTCGGTTGGTCAGCCCCGGCATTTT CASSFSVGQPRHF
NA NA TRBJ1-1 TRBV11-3 TGTGCCAGCTCCCGAGGAGTGAACACTGAAGCTTTCTTT CASSRGVNTEAFF
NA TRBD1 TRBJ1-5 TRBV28 TGTGCCAGCAGTTTTGACAGGGGGTTTCAGCCCCAGCATTTT CASSFDRGFQPQHF